The rows below give T cell receptor beta chains drawn from one sample of a study of shared clonotypes between healthy human individuals. TCRdb's table, derived via immunoSEQ multiplex PCR, lists solely in-frame clones and lacks some. Of around 2.1 million clones in the sample, around 95% were seen once. The sequenced sample consisted of naive CD4+ T cells sorted from blood. The receptors shown here come from a man between 18 and 35 years old in good health. Both conserved end residues are part of each CDR3. D genes are given only for firm matches. Part of the rows lack a size; the others show once, few, many or a class for expanded clones.

abundance: .; j_gene: TRBJ2-1; d_gene: .; v_gene: TRBV7-9; CDR3nt: TGTGCCAGCAGCTACAGCTCCTACAATGAGCAGTTCTTC; CDR3aa: CASSYSSYNEQFF
abundance: few; j_gene: TRBJ1-1; d_gene: .; v_gene: TRBV30; CDR3nt: TGTGCCTGGAGTGTAGGTCAGGGGAACACTGAAGCTTTCTTT; CDR3aa: CAWSVGQGNTEAFF
abundance: .; j_gene: TRBJ2-5; d_gene: .; v_gene: TRBV5-1; CDR3nt: TGCGCCAGCAGCATAAGCGGCCAAGAGACCCAGTACTTC; CDR3aa: CASSISGQETQYF
abundance: .; j_gene: TRBJ2-7; d_gene: TRBD1; v_gene: TRBV27; CDR3nt: TGTGCCAGCAGTGCAGGACAGGGGAAGGGGGGATACTACGAGCAGTACTTC; CDR3aa: CASSAGQGKGGYYEQYF
abundance: once; j_gene: TRBJ1-5; d_gene: .; v_gene: TRBV10-3; CDR3nt: TGTGCCATCAGTGAGGGGCCCGACCTAGGGGAGCCCCAGCATTTT; CDR3aa: CAISEGPDLGEPQHF
abundance: .; j_gene: TRBJ2-5; d_gene: .; v_gene: TRBV29-1; CDR3nt: TGCAGCGGGGGGCCGGCCCAAGAGACCCAGTACTTC; CDR3aa: CSGGPAQETQYF
abundance: .; j_gene: TRBJ2-5; d_gene: .; v_gene: TRBV6-5; CDR3nt: TGTGCCAGCAGTTACTCGACAGGCGGGGAGACCCAGTACTTC; CDR3aa: CASSYSTGGETQYF
abundance: .; j_gene: TRBJ2-3; d_gene: TRBD2; v_gene: TRBV2; CDR3nt: TGTGCCAGCAGTACCTCTAGCGGGCGCACAGATACGCAGTATTTT; CDR3aa: CASSTSSGRTDTQYF
abundance: .; j_gene: TRBJ2-5; d_gene: .; v_gene: TRBV5-1; CDR3nt: TGCGCCAGCAGCTTGGGGTGGGAAGAGACCCAGTACTTC; CDR3aa: CASSLGWEETQYF
abundance: .; j_gene: TRBJ1-1; d_gene: .; v_gene: TRBV7-8; CDR3nt: TGTGCCAGCAGCTTACGGGCCTACGGGGACACTGAAGCTTTCTTT; CDR3aa: CASSLRAYGDTEAFF
abundance: .; j_gene: TRBJ1-6; d_gene: TRBD1; v_gene: TRBV28; CDR3nt: TGTGCCAGCAGTTTTCAGGGGGACTATAATTCACCCCTCCACTTT; CDR3aa: CASSFQGDYNSPLHF
abundance: .; j_gene: TRBJ1-1; d_gene: TRBD1; v_gene: TRBV9; CDR3nt: TGTGCCAGCAGCGTAGGGGGGACAGGGGTCTTGAACACTGAAGCTTTCTTT; CDR3aa: CASSVGGTGVLNTEAFF
abundance: .; j_gene: TRBJ1-4; d_gene: TRBD1; v_gene: TRBV4-1; CDR3nt: TGCGCCAGCAGCCATAGGACAGGGGGACTGTTTTTT; CDR3aa: CASSHRTGGLFF
abundance: once; j_gene: TRBJ1-1; d_gene: .; v_gene: TRBV14; CDR3nt: TGTGCCAGCAGCCAAGGGAGGGCCCGGCGGTTGGTTAACACTGAAGCTTTCTTT; CDR3aa: CASSQGRARRLVNTEAFF
abundance: .; j_gene: TRBJ1-5; d_gene: .; v_gene: TRBV21-1; CDR3nt: TGTGCCAGCAGCAAGAACCAAGGGCTCGAGCAGCCCCAGCATTTT; CDR3aa: CASSKNQGLEQPQHF
abundance: .; j_gene: TRBJ1-4; d_gene: .; v_gene: TRBV6-5; CDR3nt: TGTGCCAGCAGGACAGGTGACAATGAAAAACTGTTTTTT; CDR3aa: CASRTGDNEKLFF
abundance: .; j_gene: TRBJ1-2; d_gene: .; v_gene: TRBV5-1; CDR3nt: TGCGCCAGCAGCTCTAAGGGGGAGAATGGCTACACCTTC; CDR3aa: CASSSKGENGYTF
abundance: .; j_gene: TRBJ1-2; d_gene: .; v_gene: TRBV6-1; CDR3nt: TGTGCCAGCAGTGGACAGACAAACTATGGCTACACCTTC; CDR3aa: CASSGQTNYGYTF
abundance: .; j_gene: TRBJ2-2; d_gene: TRBD1; v_gene: TRBV5-1; CDR3nt: TGCGCCAGCAGCTTCGGCAGAACAGGGGTGGGGGAGCTGTTTTTT; CDR3aa: CASSFGRTGVGELFF
abundance: .; j_gene: TRBJ2-7; d_gene: TRBD2; v_gene: TRBV10-3; CDR3nt: TGTGCCATCAGGACGCGGGGGACCTACGAGCAGTACTTC; CDR3aa: CAIRTRGTYEQYF
abundance: .; j_gene: TRBJ2-7; d_gene: .; v_gene: TRBV6-5; CDR3nt: TGTGCCACCCATGGCGGCGCTACCTACGAGCAGTACTTC; CDR3aa: CATHGGATYEQYF
abundance: .; j_gene: TRBJ1-1; d_gene: .; v_gene: TRBV18; CDR3nt: TGTGCCAGCTCACCCGAGGGGAACACTGAAGCTTTCTTT; CDR3aa: CASSPEGNTEAFF
abundance: .; j_gene: TRBJ1-2; d_gene: TRBD1; v_gene: TRBV5-1; CDR3nt: TGCGCCAGCAGCTGGACGGGACAGAACTATGGCTACACCTTC; CDR3aa: CASSWTGQNYGYTF
abundance: .; j_gene: TRBJ2-3; d_gene: .; v_gene: TRBV10-2; CDR3nt: TGCGCCAGCAGTAAGCAGGGGAGCACAGATACGCAGTATTTT; CDR3aa: CASSKQGSTDTQYF
abundance: .; j_gene: TRBJ2-7; d_gene: .; v_gene: TRBV11-1; CDR3nt: TGTGCCAGCAGCTTGCACAGGTTAAAAAGCGAGCAGTACTTC; CDR3aa: CASSLHRLKSEQYF
abundance: once; j_gene: TRBJ2-1; d_gene: .; v_gene: TRBV30; CDR3nt: TGTGCCTGGAGAGCTAGCCCCTACAATGAGCAGTTCTTC; CDR3aa: CAWRASPYNEQFF
abundance: .; j_gene: TRBJ2-3; d_gene: .; v_gene: TRBV11-3; CDR3nt: TGTGCCAGCAGCTTAAGAGATACGCAGTATTTT; CDR3aa: CASSLRDTQYF
abundance: once; j_gene: TRBJ1-2; d_gene: .; v_gene: TRBV2; CDR3nt: TGTGCCAGCAGAGGCAATGGGGATGGCTACACCTTC; CDR3aa: CASRGNGDGYTF
abundance: .; j_gene: TRBJ2-6; d_gene: .; v_gene: TRBV2; CDR3nt: TGTGCCAGCAGTGAGCTCAGGGGGGCTGGGGCCAACGTCCTGACTTTC; CDR3aa: CASSELRGAGANVLTF
abundance: .; j_gene: TRBJ1-2; d_gene: .; v_gene: TRBV28; CDR3nt: TGTGCCAGCAGTTTATGGAAGGAGGTGATGGATGGCTACACCTTC; CDR3aa: CASSLWKEVMDGYTF
abundance: .; j_gene: TRBJ2-7; d_gene: TRBD1; v_gene: TRBV19; CDR3nt: TGTGCCAGTAGTATCGAACAGGGGCCTTACTACGAGCAGTACTTC; CDR3aa: CASSIEQGPYYEQYF
abundance: .; j_gene: TRBJ1-5; d_gene: .; v_gene: TRBV10-3; CDR3nt: TGTGCCATCAGGGCAACAGGCGGCAATCAGCCCCAGCATTTT; CDR3aa: CAIRATGGNQPQHF
abundance: .; j_gene: TRBJ2-3; d_gene: TRBD1; v_gene: TRBV10-2; CDR3nt: TGCGCCAGCAAAACAGGGGGTACGCAGTATTTT; CDR3aa: CASKTGGTQYF
abundance: few; j_gene: TRBJ2-1; d_gene: .; v_gene: TRBV5-6; CDR3nt: TGTGCCAGCAGCTTGGCCAATGAGCAGTTCTTC; CDR3aa: CASSLANEQFF
abundance: .; j_gene: TRBJ2-5; d_gene: .; v_gene: TRBV5-1; CDR3nt: TGCGCCAGCAGCTTGTCCGGCCAAGAGACCCAGTACTTC; CDR3aa: CASSLSGQETQYF
abundance: .; j_gene: TRBJ1-2; d_gene: .; v_gene: TRBV7-8; CDR3nt: TGTGCCAGCAGCTTAGAGGGGTTGGACTATGGCTACACCTTC; CDR3aa: CASSLEGLDYGYTF
abundance: .; j_gene: TRBJ2-4; d_gene: TRBD1; v_gene: TRBV28; CDR3nt: TGTGCCAGCAGTTTGTTTCACAGGGGGAACATTCAGTACTTC; CDR3aa: CASSLFHRGNIQYF
abundance: .; j_gene: TRBJ2-5; d_gene: .; v_gene: TRBV5-1; CDR3nt: TGCGCCAGCAGCTTGGTCGCGTCATATCAAGAGACCCAGTACTTC; CDR3aa: CASSLVASYQETQYF
abundance: .; j_gene: TRBJ1-5; d_gene: .; v_gene: TRBV18; CDR3nt: TGTGCCAGCTCTCGCGACAGGAATCAGCCCCAGCATTTT; CDR3aa: CASSRDRNQPQHF
abundance: .; j_gene: TRBJ2-7; d_gene: .; v_gene: TRBV19; CDR3nt: TGTGCCAGTAGTATAACAGACTACTCCTACGAGCAGTACTTC; CDR3aa: CASSITDYSYEQYF
abundance: .; j_gene: TRBJ2-2; d_gene: .; v_gene: TRBV6-6; CDR3nt: TGTGCCAGCAGTTACGAACAAGGCCAGAACACCGGGGAGCTGTTTTTT; CDR3aa: CASSYEQGQNTGELFF
abundance: .; j_gene: TRBJ1-5; d_gene: .; v_gene: TRBV4-1; CDR3nt: TGCGCCAGCAGCCAAGATCCGACACCTAGCAATCAGCCCCAGCATTTT; CDR3aa: CASSQDPTPSNQPQHF
abundance: .; j_gene: TRBJ2-1; d_gene: TRBD2; v_gene: TRBV29-1; CDR3nt: TGCAGCGTTGAATCTATCGCGGGAGGATCCTACAATGAGCAGTTCTTC; CDR3aa: CSVESIAGGSYNEQFF
abundance: few; j_gene: TRBJ1-5; d_gene: .; v_gene: TRBV30; CDR3nt: TGTGCCTGGAGTAGGACAGCGATTAATCAGCCCCAGCATTTT; CDR3aa: CAWSRTAINQPQHF
abundance: .; j_gene: TRBJ1-4; d_gene: TRBD1; v_gene: TRBV10-2; CDR3nt: TGCGCCAGCAGTGGACAGGGGGTTGAAAAACTGTTTTTT; CDR3aa: CASSGQGVEKLFF
abundance: .; j_gene: TRBJ1-1; d_gene: .; v_gene: TRBV19; CDR3nt: TGTGCCAGTAGTATTATAGACAACACTGAAGCTTTCTTT; CDR3aa: CASSIIDNTEAFF
abundance: .; j_gene: TRBJ1-1; d_gene: TRBD1; v_gene: TRBV30; CDR3nt: TGTGCCTGGAGTGTACAGGGGCAGGGTGAAGCTTTCTTT; CDR3aa: CAWSVQGQGEAFF